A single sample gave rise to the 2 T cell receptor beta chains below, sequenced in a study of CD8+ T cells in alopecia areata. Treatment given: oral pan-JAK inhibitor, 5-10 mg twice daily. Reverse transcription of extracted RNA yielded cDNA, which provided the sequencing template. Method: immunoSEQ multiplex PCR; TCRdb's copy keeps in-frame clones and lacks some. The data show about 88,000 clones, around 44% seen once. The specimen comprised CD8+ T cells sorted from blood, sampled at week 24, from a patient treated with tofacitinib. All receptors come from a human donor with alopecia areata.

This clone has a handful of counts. CDR3 DNA: TGTGCCAGCAGCTTGGTCAGCGGGAGGGCCGCTGAGCAGTACTTC. It translates to CASSLVSGRAAEQYF. The chain carries TRBV11-2 and TRBJ2-7, with TRBD2 matching over 10 bases. Germline V gene sequence: CDR1 SGHAT, CDR2 FQNNGV. The CDR3 length is 15 residues. V gave up 3 bases and J gave up 7 bases; unmatched junction bases: 9.

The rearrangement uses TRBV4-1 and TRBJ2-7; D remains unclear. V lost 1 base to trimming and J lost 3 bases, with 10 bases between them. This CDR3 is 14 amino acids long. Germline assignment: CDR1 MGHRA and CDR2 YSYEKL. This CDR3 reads CASSQGPPSYEQYF. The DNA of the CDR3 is TGCGCCAGCAGCCAAGGCCCCCCCAGCTACGAGCAGTACTTC.